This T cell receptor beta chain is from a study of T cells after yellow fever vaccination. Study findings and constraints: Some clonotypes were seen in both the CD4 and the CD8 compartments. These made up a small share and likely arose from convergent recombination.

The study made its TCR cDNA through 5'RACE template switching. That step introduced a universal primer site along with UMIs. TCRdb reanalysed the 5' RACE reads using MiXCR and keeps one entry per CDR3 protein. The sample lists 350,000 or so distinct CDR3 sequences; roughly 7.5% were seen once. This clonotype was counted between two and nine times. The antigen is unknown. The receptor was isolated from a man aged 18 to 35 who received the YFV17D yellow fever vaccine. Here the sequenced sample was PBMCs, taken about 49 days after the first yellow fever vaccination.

In nucleotides, the CDR3 is TGTGCCAGCAGGCCGACCACTAGCGGGGGACCCGACTACGAGCAGTACTTC. Translation: CASRPTTSGGPDYEQYF. This chain connects TRBV6-1 to TRBJ2-7; TRBD2 aligns across 11 bases. The ends lost 6 bases at V and 3 bases at J; junction bases unmatched: 13. This CDR3 contains 17 residues. Germline V gene data show CDR1 as MNHNS and CDR2 as SASEGT.